These 25 T cell receptor beta chains were all obtained from the same sample, sequenced in a study of blood T cell dynamics during melanoma immunotherapy. Time point specified: week 3, after first cycle of checkpoint inhibitor. The protocol was immunoSEQ multiplex PCR, while the TCRdb copy is restricted to in-frame clones and leaves out a portion. The repertoire has roughly 20,000 clones, roughly nine tenths of them found once; the top ten carry around 7%. Source: blood, taken from a patient treated with checkpoint blockade. These receptors all stem from a human donor with melanoma.

The chain employs TRBV28 and TRBJ2-2; D perhaps matches TRBD2 (5 bases). CDR1 is MDHEN and CDR2 is SYDVKM in the germline V gene. The CDR3 spans 14 residues. V lost 7 bases and J lost 4, with 13 bases in between. CDR3 residues: CASTLPAGTGELFF. The DNA for the CDR3 is TGTGCCAGCACCTTGCCGGCGGGCACCGGGGAGCTGTTTTTT. Drawing the rest from reference TRBV28 and TRBJ2-2, the complete variable domain is DVKVTQSSRYLVKRTGEKVFLECVQDMDHENMFWYRQDPGLGLRLIYFSYDVKMKEKGDIPEGYSVSREKKERFSLILESASTNQTSMYLCASTLPAGTGELFFGEGSRLTVL.

The chain carries TRBV11-2 and TRBJ2-1, with TRBD2 matching over 13 bases. Germline V lookup: CDR1 SGHAT, CDR2 FQNNGV. J lost 5 bases, V lost 0 bases, and 7 bases had no gene match. The CDR3 extends over 18 amino acids. The DNA of the CDR3 is TGTGCCAGCAGCTTAGATCTCTGGACTAGCGGGAGAAACAATGAGCAGTTCTTC. Translated, it gives CASSLDLWTSGRNNEQFF.

This CDR3 is CASSSRDYVYNEQFF. As DNA, the CDR3 is TGTGCCAGCAGCAGCCGGGACTACGTTTACAATGAGCAGTTCTTC. The chain is built from TRBV5-4 and TRBJ2-1; 7 nucleotides align to TRBD2. CDR1 is SGHNT, CDR2 YYREEE, per germline (reference sequence). With 4 bases clipped from V and 4 bases from J, the junction kept 8 bases outside the gene matches. CDR3 length equals 15 residues.

This chain uses TRBV28 with TRBJ2-1; 9 bases map to TRBD2. The V gene end was trimmed by 3 bases and the J gene end by 8 bases; junction bases not matched to a gene: 14. CDR1 and CDR2 (germline): MDHEN, SYDVKM. This CDR3 is 17 amino acids long. The CDR3 sequence is CASSLAWGLAGIDEQFF. CDR3 nucleotides: TGTGCCAGCAGTTTGGCGTGGGGTCTAGCGGGAATCGATGAGCAGTTCTTC.

The gene calls are TRBV27 and TRBJ2-7; 7 nucleotides match TRBD1. This CDR3 has 13 residues. The trim removed 3 bases at V and 3 bases at J, leaving 2 bases unmatched. CDR1 MNHEY and CDR2 SMNVEV come from the germline V gene (reference sequence). The CDR3 sequence: CASSFGTDYEQYF. The CDR3 DNA follows: TGTGCCAGCAGTTTCGGGACAGACTACGAGCAGTACTTC.

The genes are TRBV27 and TRBJ2-3; weak D call: TRBD2 (5 bases). The CDR3 consists of 14 residues. Trimming left V 3 bases short and J 2 bases short, with 9 bases between. Per the germline V gene, CDR1 is MNHEY and CDR2 is SMNVEV (reference sequence). CDR3 bases: TGTGCCAGCAGTTTTGGGCGGGCCACAGATACGCAGTATTTT. This translates into CASSFGRATDTQYF.

This clone was seen a few times. V is TRBV7-8 and J is TRBJ2-7, with D perhaps TRBD1 (7 bases). Germline V gives CDR1 SGHVS, CDR2 FQNEAQ. Trimming stripped 5 bases from V and 4 bases from J, with 18 bases between. There are 15 residues in the CDR3. DNA for the CDR3: TGTGCCAGCAGCCTCCAGGGGGGCAGGTATTACGAGCAGTACTTC. Amino acid sequence: CASSLQGGRYYEQYF.

The V and J genes are TRBV2 and TRBJ1-4, with D hard to call. CDR3 length: 13 amino acids. Deletions cut 7 bases from V and 7 bases from J, with 13 bases between. CDR1 SNHLY and CDR2 FYNNEI come from the germline V gene. CDR3 in DNA: TGTGCCAGCAAACTCCGGCGTGTTGAAAAACTGTTTTTT. This gives the protein CASKLRRVEKLFF.

As DNA, the CDR3 is TGCGCCAGCAGTAGGACAGGGCCACGGCGCCAGCCCCAGCATTTT. This gives the protein CASSRTGPRRQPQHF. This chain joins TRBV23-1 and TRBJ1-5; 8 bases are shared with TRBD1. TRBV23-1 is an open reading frame, and its role is uncertain. CDR3 length: 15 amino acids. J lost 7 bases, V lost 5 bases, and 10 bases had no gene match.

The V and J genes are TRBV9 and TRBJ2-3; no clear D. The V gene lost 0 bases and the J gene lost 3 bases, with 14 bases spanning the gap. The CDR3 covers 16 residues. From germline, CDR1 is SGDLS and CDR2 YYNGEE. The CDR3 coding sequence is TGTGCCAGCAGCGTAGCCGTTGGGGTTAGTACAGATACGCAGTATTTT. Translation: CASSVAVGVSTDTQYF.

The genes are TRBV2 and TRBJ1-1; tentatively, D is TRBD1 (5 bases). The CDR3 is 11 amino acids. V was clipped by 10 bases and J by 4 bases, with 10 bases between them. The germline V gene encodes CDR1 SNHLY and CDR2 FYNNEI. The CDR3 coding sequence is TGTGCCACGGGGGGTAGCACTGAAGCTTTCTTT. This sequence encodes CATGGSTEAFF.

Regarding this clone: The identical CDR3 is also encoded by other nucleotide sequences in the sample. V and J are TRBV15 and TRBJ2-5, with a possible D match to TRBD2 (5 bases). Germline V gene sequence: CDR1 LNHNV, CDR2 YYDKDF (reference sequence). V dropped 1 base and J dropped 2 bases, with 5 bases sitting between them. CDR3 length: 13 residues. Written as DNA, the CDR3 is TGTGCCACCAGCAGAGGAGGGCAAGAGACCCAGTACTTC. Translating gives CATSRGGQETQYF.

The chain recombines TRBV4-1 with TRBJ1-1; tentatively, D is TRBD1 (5 bases). Germline V gene lookup returns CDR1 MGHRA and CDR2 YSYEKL. This CDR3 has 17 residues. V gave up 2 bases and J gave up 5 bases, with 21 bases separating them. CDR3 protein: CASSQNRPGRPETEAFF. The CDR3 DNA is TGCGCCAGCAGCCAAAACCGACCGGGACGGCCAGAAACTGAAGCTTTCTTT.

This sequence joins TRBV30 and TRBJ2-4; D is undetermined. In germline, CDR1 is GTSNPN, CDR2 SVGIG (reference sequence). V was clipped by 1 base and J by 8 bases, with 9 bases between them. The CDR3 contains 12 residues. In DNA, the CDR3 is TGTGCCTGGAGTGCCAACGGCGACATTCAGTACTTC. This encodes CAWSANGDIQYF.

The J gene is TRBJ2-3, the V gene TRBV19; 11 nucleotides align to TRBD2. The CDR3 consists of 16 residues. V dropped 5 bases and J dropped 9; count of bases not matched to a gene: 13. Germline values: CDR1 LNHDA, CDR2 SQIVND (reference sequence). For the CDR3, the DNA is TGTGCCAGTAGTCTCCCTACTAGCGGGAGTCTTGGGACGCAGTATTTT. Translating gives CASSLPTSGSLGTQYF.

V usage is TRBV27 and J usage is TRBJ1-2; the D gene is possibly TRBD1 (6 bases). The CDR3 runs to 14 residues. The V end lost 2 bases, the J end lost 4 bases, and 11 bases lay between the germline ends. Looked up from germline, CDR1 is MNHEY and CDR2 is SMNVEV (reference sequence). The DNA for the CDR3 is TGTGCCAGCAGTTTAGGGGGGCGAGGCTATGGCTACACCTTC. It yields the protein CASSLGGRGYGYTF.

CDR3 sequence reads: CASSLAAGYTGELFF. The CDR3 nucleotides read TGCGCCAGCAGCTTGGCCGCGGGATACACCGGGGAGCTGTTTTTT. The chain combines TRBV5-1 with TRBJ2-2, with D perhaps matching TRBD2 (6 bases). Germline V gene lookup returns CDR1 SGHRS and CDR2 YFSETQ. Between the trimmed V and J ends, which lost 0 bases and 3 bases, there was a span of 9 bases. The CDR3 length is 15 residues.

The V and J genes are TRBV5-8 and TRBJ1-1; a possible D gene is TRBD1 (6 bases). Germline lookup yields CDR1 SGHTS and CDR2 YDEGEE. CDR3 length: 14 amino acids. Trimming removed 2 bases at V and 4 bases at J, with 12 bases between. The CDR3 DNA reads TGTGCCAGCAGCTTCGTCAGGGGCGGCACTGAAGCTTTCTTT. Its translation: CASSFVRGGTEAFF. The whole variable domain, filled in from reference TRBV5-8 and TRBJ1-1, reads EAGVTQSPTHLIKTRGQQATLRCSPISGHTSVYWYQQALGLGLQFLLWYDEGEERNRGNFPPRFSGRQFPNYSSELNVNALELEDSALYLCASSFVRGGTEAFFGQGTRLTVV.

This clone was seen a single time. V and J are TRBV7-2 and TRBJ2-1; 7 bases line up with TRBD2. Germline-derived CDR1 and CDR2 are SGHTA and FQGNSA. The V gene end was trimmed by 5 bases and the J gene end by 6 bases; junction bases not matched to a gene: 4. The CDR3 runs 13 residues. CDR3 DNA: TGTGCCAGCAGCCGAGGCGGGGGCAATGAGCAGTTCTTC. Translated: CASSRGGGNEQFF.

The chain couples TRBV4-1 to TRBJ2-5; 8 nucleotides match TRBD2. After removal of 4 bases from V and 5 bases from J, the junction contained 9 bases not matched to a gene. Germline V gene data show CDR1 as MGHRA and CDR2 as YSYEKL. CDR3 length: 15 residues. The CDR3 loop is CASSLASGSGETQYF. DNA of the CDR3: TGCGCCAGCAGCCTAGCTAGCGGGTCTGGGGAGACCCAGTACTTC.

The chain recombines TRBV5-1 with TRBJ1-6; no clear D gene. Germline-derived CDR1 and CDR2 are SGHRS and YFSETQ. The ends were cut back, 0 bases at V and 11 bases at J, with 15 bases in the middle. This CDR3 comprises 15 residues. The CDR3 loop reads CASSLAGSGRAPLHF. CDR3 nucleotides: TGCGCCAGCAGCTTGGCAGGCTCTGGTAGGGCACCCCTCCACTTT.

The rearrangement joins TRBV6-5 to TRBJ1-2, with D possibly being TRBD1 (6 bases). The CDR3 totals 15 residues. Germline V gene data show CDR1 as MNHEY and CDR2 as SVGAGI. V lost 5 bases to trimming and J lost 7 bases, with 20 bases between them. The CDR3 loop reads CASSRLTGPLRGYTF. The CDR3 DNA follows: TGTGCCAGCAGTCGCCTCACAGGGCCCTTACGTGGCTACACCTTC.

This rearrangement joins TRBV19 to TRBJ2-7; D is possibly TRBD2 (5 bases). CDR1 and CDR2 (germline): LNHDA, SQIVND (reference sequence). V was shortened by 3 bases and J by 0 bases, with 12 bases between the two germline ends. This CDR3 contains 15 residues. The CDR3 spells CASSIGPGSSYEQYF. In DNA, the CDR3 is TGTGCCAGTAGTATCGGTCCGGGGTCCTCCTACGAGCAGTACTTC.

The genes are TRBV5-4 and TRBJ2-2; TRBD2 matches at 7 bases. V lost 4 bases to trimming and J lost 4 bases; unmatched junction nucleotides: 10. The CDR3 extends over 16 amino acids. CDR1 SGHNT and CDR2 YYREEE come from the germline V gene (reference sequence). This CDR3 is CASSTPGGRATGELFF. DNA for the CDR3: TGTGCCAGCAGCACCCCTGGGGGGAGGGCCACCGGGGAGCTGTTTTTT.

The chain joins TRBV29-1 to TRBJ2-3; TRBD1 might be the D (6 bases). Trimming took 2 bases from V and 2 from J, leaving 11 bases between them. The CDR3 contains 14 residues. Germline values: CDR1 SQVTM, CDR2 ANQGSEA. The CDR3 sequence is CSVELTGSTDTQYF. CDR3 bases: TGCAGCGTTGAACTGACAGGATCCACAGATACGCAGTATTTT.